This T cell receptor beta chain was captured in a study of shared clonotypes between healthy human individuals. Repertoires were generated with immunoSEQ multiplex PCR, while TCRdb's copy carries only in-frame clones and drops some. The table records roughly 2,300,000 clones, 92% of them present only once. V was clipped by 2 bases and J by 0 bases, with 12 bases between them. This CDR3 spans 16 amino acids. Germline CDR1 is SGHRS and CDR2 is YFSETQ. This receptor was obtained from a man aged 18 to 35 in good health. Some clones in this sample may be carry-over from other donors' samples. J is TRBJ2-1 and V is TRBV5-1, with D possibly called TRBD1 or TRBD2 (5 bases each). The sequenced material came from naive CD4+ T cells from PBMCs. Subset: CD45RA+ positively selected. Here the CDR3 DNA reads TGCGCCAGCAGCTTTGGGGACCATTACTCCTACAATGAGCAGTTCTTC. Residues: CASSFGDHYSYNEQFF.